The rows below give T cell receptor beta chains drawn from one sample of a study of persistence of HIV-infected CD4 T cells. These receptors lack a known antigen. The repertoire was sequenced with immunoSEQ multiplex PCR; TCRdb's copy has only in-frame clones and lacks some. This repertoire shows 30,000 to 40,000 clones, roughly 82% found once; its top ten account for over 15%. The source was CD4+ T cells sorted from PBMCs after approximately 19-hour stimulation, collected from a patient who received antiretroviral therapy. These TCRs come from an adult woman with HIV who was CMV-seropositive. The CDR3 runs from the conserved cysteine through the conserved F or W. D genes are given only for firm matches. Some rows have no size entry. The others give once, few or many, or a class for an expanded clone.

TRBV7-2	-	-	14	TRBJ1-2	TGTGCCAGCAGCCGCCCGGCCTCGAAGAGTGGCTACACCTTC	CASSRPASKSGYTF
TRBV7-2	-	TRBD1	14	TRBJ1-1	TGTGCCAGCAGCTTAGCGGTGCAGGGGGCTGAAGCTTTCTTT	CASSLAVQGAEAFF
TRBV3-1/TRBV3-2	-	-	16	TRBJ2-4	TGTGCCAGCAGCCGGGGGGAGGTCATAGCCAAAAACATTCAGTACTTC	CASSRGEVIAKNIQYF
TRBV5-6	-	-	15	TRBJ1-4	TGTGCCAGCAGCAGAAACAGGATCCATAATGAAAAACTGTTTTTT	CASSRNRIHNEKLFF
TRBV10-1	-	-	13	TRBJ2-6	TGCGCCAGCAGTGAGTCTGGGGCCAACGTCCTGACTTTC	CASSESGANVLTF
TRBV7-2	-	TRBD2	15	TRBJ2-3	TGTGCCAGCAGTCCCGGGACTAGCACCACAGATACGCAGTATTTT	CASSPGTSTTDTQYF
TRBV10-3	-	TRBD2	16	TRBJ2-1	TGTGCCATCAGTGGGGGACTAGCGGCAGCCTCCAATGAGCAGTTCTTC	CAISGGLAAASNEQFF
TRBV28	-	TRBD1	14	TRBJ1-1	TGTGCCAGCAGGGACAGGTCTCTGAACACTGAAGCTTTCTTT	CASRDRSLNTEAFF
TRBV6-5	-	-	13	TRBJ2-7	TGTGCCAGCAGTTACTCGAGGGCTAACGAGCAGTACTTC	CASSYSRANEQYF
TRBV19	-	TRBD1	16	TRBJ2-7	TGTGCCAGTAGTATCAAGGGGACAGGGGGTTTGAACGAGCAGTACTTC	CASSIKGTGGLNEQYF
TRBV24-1	-	-	16	TRBJ2-5	TGTGCCACCAGTGAGTTCCTGGAGGGGGTCCAAGAGACCCAGTACTTC	CATSEFLEGVQETQYF
TRBV6-2/TRBV6-3	-	TRBD2	17	TRBJ2-7	TGTGCCAGCAGTTACTCGAAGTGGGGCGGGGGTAAATACGAGCAGTACTTC	CASSYSKWGGGKYEQYF
TRBV27	-	TRBD1	14	TRBJ1-1	TGTGCCAGCAGTCGGGACAGTACGAACACTGAAGCTTTCTTT	CASSRDSTNTEAFF
TRBV7-2	-	-	15	TRBJ2-3	TGTGCCAGCAGCTTATCGACAGGTCGCACAGATACGCAGTATTTT	CASSLSTGRTDTQYF
TRBV4-2	once	TRBD1	15	TRBJ1-5	TGTGCCAGCAGCCAGGGACAGGGGAAGAGTCAGCCCCAGCATTTT	CASSQGQGKSQPQHF
TRBV6-1	medium-sized	-	16	TRBJ1-2	TGTGCCAGCAGTGATGATAGGTTGGGTTCGAGCTATGGCTACACCTTC	CASSDDRLGSSYGYTF
TRBV7-2	once	-	12	TRBJ2-5	TGTGCCAGCAGGAGCATGCAAGAGACCCAGTACTTC	CASRSMQETQYF
TRBV20-1	-	-	15	TRBJ1-1	TGCAGTGCTAGTTCCCCAAGAGGCATGAACACTGAAGCTTTCTTT	CSASSPRGMNTEAFF
TRBV7-2	-	-	17	TRBJ2-4	TGTGCCAGCAGCTTAGTAGGGACCCCCAGGGCCAAAAACATTCAGTACTTC	CASSLVGTPRAKNIQYF
TRBV2	-	TRBD1	14	TRBJ1-4	TGTGCCAGCAGGCTTGGGACAGGCCCGGAAAAACTGTTTTTT	CASRLGTGPEKLFF
TRBV19	-	TRBD1	14	TRBJ1-6	TGTGCCAGTAGTACGACAGGGGGAGGAACACCCCTCCACTTT	CASSTTGGGTPLHF
TRBV15	once	TRBD1	15	TRBJ2-3	TGTGCCACCACCTTCCACACACAGGGGGGAGATACGCAGTATTTT	CATTFHTQGGDTQYF